This T cell receptor (beta chain) was profiled in a study of blood T cell repertoires in COVID-19. Study-level information: The cDNA or gDNA used as material had been derived from T cells, B-cell-depleted T cells, or PBMCs.

Using immunoSEQ multiplex PCR, the repertoire was profiled, and TCRdb retains in-frame clones only, with some absent. The sample includes 450,000 or so clones, around nine tenths of them seen just once. There are 16 residues in the CDR3. V shed 4 bases and J 7 bases; nucleotides not matched to a gene: 12. Germline lookup yields CDR1 SGHTA and CDR2 FQGTGA. This receptor was taken from a woman aged 40 to 50 with COVID-19, enrolled during active disease. Sequencing was done on a sample of peripheral blood. The chain uses TRBV7-3 and TRBJ2-1; 8 bases align to TRBD2. CDR3 DNA sequence: TGTGCCAGCAGCTCCGATGTCGGGAGGGCCCGGAATGAGCAGTTCTTC. Its protein is CASSSDVGRARNEQFF. The variable domain in full, with the rest retrieved from reference TRBV7-3 and TRBJ2-1, is GAGVSQTPSNKVTEKGKYVELRCDPISGHTALYWYRQSLGQGPEFLIYFQGTGAADDSGLPNDRFFAVRPEGSVSTLKIQRTERGDSAVYLCASSSDVGRARNEQFFGPGTRLTVL.